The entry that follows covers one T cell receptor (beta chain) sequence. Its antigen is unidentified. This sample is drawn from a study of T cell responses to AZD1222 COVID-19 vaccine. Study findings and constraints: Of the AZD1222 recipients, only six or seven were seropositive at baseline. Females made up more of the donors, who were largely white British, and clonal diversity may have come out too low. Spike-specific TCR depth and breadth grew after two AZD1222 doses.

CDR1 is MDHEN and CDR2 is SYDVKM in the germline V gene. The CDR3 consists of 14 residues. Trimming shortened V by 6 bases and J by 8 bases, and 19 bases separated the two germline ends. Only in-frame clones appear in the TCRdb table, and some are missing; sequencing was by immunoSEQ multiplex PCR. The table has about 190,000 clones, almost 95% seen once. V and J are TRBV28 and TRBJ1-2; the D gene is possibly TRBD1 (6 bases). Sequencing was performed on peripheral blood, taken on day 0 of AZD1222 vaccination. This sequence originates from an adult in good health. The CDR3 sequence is CASSRGQPEGGYTF. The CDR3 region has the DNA TGTGCCAGCAGCCGCGGACAGCCAGAAGGAGGCTACACCTTC.